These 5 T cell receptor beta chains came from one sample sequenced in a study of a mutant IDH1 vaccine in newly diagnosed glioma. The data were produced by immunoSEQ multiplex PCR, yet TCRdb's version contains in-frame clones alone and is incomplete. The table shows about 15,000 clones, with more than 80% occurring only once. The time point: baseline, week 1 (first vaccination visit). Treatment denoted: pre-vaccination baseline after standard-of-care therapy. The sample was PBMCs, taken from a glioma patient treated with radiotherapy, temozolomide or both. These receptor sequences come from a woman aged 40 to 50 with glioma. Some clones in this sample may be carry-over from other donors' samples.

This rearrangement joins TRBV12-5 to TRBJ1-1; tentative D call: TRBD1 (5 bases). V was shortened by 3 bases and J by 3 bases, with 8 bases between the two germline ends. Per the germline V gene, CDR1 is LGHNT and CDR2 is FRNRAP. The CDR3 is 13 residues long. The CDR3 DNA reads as TGTGCTAGTGGTTTTCAAGGGGACACTGAAGCTTTCTTT. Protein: CASGFQGDTEAFF.

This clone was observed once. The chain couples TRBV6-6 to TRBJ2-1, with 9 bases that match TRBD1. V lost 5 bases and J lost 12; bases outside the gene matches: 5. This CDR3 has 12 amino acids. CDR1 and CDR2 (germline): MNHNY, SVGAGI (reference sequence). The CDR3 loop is CASSRTGVGQFF. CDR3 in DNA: TGTGCCAGCAGTCGGACAGGGGTTGGGCAGTTCTTC.

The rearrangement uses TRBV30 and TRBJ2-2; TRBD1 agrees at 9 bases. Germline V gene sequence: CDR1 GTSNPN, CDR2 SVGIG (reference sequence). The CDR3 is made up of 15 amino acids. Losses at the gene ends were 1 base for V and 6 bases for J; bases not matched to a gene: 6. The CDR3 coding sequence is TGTGCCTGGAGTGCCGGGACAGGGAGGGCCGGGGAGCTGTTTTTT. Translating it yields CAWSAGTGRAGELFF. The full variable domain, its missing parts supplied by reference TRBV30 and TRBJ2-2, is SQTIHQWPATLVQPVGSPLSLECTVEGTSNPNLYWYRQAAGRGLQLLFYSVGIGQISSEVPQNLSASRPQDRQFILSSKKLLLSDSGFYLCAWSAGTGRAGELFFGEGSRLTVL.

The chain's CDR3 is CAWNTVINQPQHF. DNA of the CDR3: TGTGCCTGGAACACTGTTATAAATCAGCCCCAGCATTTT. The chain recombines TRBV30 with TRBJ1-5; no definite D call. The CDR3 is made up of 13 amino acids. Germline V gene lookup returns CDR1 GTSNPN and CDR2 SVGIG (reference sequence). The V end lost 4 bases, the J end lost 4 bases, and 11 bases lay between the germline ends. Full variable domain (remainder filled in from reference TRBV30 and TRBJ1-5): SQTIHQWPATLVQPVGSPLSLECTVEGTSNPNLYWYRQAAGRGLQLLFYSVGIGQISSEVPQNLSASRPQDRQFILSSKKLLLSDSGFYLCAWNTVINQPQHFGDGTRLSIL.

CDR3 sequence reads: CASSLQAGWTNEKLFF. The CDR3 DNA sequence: TGTGCCAGCAGCTTGCAGGCAGGGTGGACTAATGAAAAACTGTTTTTT. V usage is TRBV11-2 and J usage is TRBJ1-4; D might be TRBD1 (5 bases). V lost 3 bases and J lost 2, with 13 bases in between. Per the germline V gene, CDR1 is SGHAT and CDR2 is FQNNGV. CDR3 length equals 16 residues.